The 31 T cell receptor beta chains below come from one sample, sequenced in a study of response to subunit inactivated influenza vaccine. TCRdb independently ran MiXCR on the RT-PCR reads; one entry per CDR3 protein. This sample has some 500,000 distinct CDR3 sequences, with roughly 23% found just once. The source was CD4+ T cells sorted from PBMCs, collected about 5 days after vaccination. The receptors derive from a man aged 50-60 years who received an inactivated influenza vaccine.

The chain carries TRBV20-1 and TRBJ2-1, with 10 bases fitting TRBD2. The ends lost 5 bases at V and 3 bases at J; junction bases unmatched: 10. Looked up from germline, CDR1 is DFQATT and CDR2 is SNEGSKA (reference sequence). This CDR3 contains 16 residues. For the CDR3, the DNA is TGCAGTGCTCGGACTAGCGGAGGGATTAGCTACAATGAGCAGTTCTTC. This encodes CSARTSGGISYNEQFF.

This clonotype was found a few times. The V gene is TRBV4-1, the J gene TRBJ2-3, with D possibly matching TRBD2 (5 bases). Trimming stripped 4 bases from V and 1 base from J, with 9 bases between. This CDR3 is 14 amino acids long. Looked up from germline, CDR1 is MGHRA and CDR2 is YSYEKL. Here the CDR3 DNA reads TGCGCCAGCAGCCTATTGGGAGGCACAGATACGCAGTATTTT. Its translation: CASSLLGGTDTQYF.

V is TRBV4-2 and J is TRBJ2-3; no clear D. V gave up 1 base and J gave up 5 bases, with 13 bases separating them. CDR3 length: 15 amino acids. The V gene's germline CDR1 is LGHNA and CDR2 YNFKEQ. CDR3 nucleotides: TGTGCCAGCAGCCAAGTGGAAGCCTTTGGAGATACGCAGTATTTT. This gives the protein CASSQVEAFGDTQYF.

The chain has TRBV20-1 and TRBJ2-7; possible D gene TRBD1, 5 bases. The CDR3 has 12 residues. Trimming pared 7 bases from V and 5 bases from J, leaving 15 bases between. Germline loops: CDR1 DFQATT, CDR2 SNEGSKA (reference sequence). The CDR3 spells CSGVGPPDEQYF. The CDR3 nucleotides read TGCAGTGGAGTGGGGCCGCCTGACGAGCAGTACTTC.

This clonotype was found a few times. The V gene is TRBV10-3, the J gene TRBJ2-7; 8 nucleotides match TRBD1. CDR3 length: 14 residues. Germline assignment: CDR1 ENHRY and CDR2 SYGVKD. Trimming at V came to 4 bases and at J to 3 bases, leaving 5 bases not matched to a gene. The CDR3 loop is CAISAQTGDYEQYF. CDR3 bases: TGTGCCATCAGTGCCCAGACAGGGGACTACGAGCAGTACTTC.

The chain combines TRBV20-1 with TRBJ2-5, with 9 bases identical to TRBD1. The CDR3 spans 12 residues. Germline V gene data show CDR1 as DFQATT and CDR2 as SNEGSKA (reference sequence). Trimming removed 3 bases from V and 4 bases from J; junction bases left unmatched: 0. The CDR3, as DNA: TGCAGTGCTAGGGGACAGGGAGAGACCCAGTACTTC. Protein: CSARGQGETQYF.

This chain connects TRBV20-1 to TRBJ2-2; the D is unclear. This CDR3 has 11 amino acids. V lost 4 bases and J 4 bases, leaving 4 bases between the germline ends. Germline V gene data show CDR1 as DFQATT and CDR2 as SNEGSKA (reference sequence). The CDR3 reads CSAMSTGELFF. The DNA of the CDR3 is TGCAGTGCTATGAGCACCGGGGAGCTGTTTTTT.

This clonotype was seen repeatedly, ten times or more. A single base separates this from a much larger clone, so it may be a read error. The CDR3 region is CASSLDLGELFF. In DNA, the CDR3 is TGTGCCAGCAGCTTAGATCTCGGGGAGCTGTTTTTT. This chain links TRBV7-2 with TRBJ2-2; D remains ambiguous. Germline-derived CDR1 and CDR2 are SGHTA and FQGNSA. This CDR3 has 12 amino acids. Trimming took 1 base from V and 7 from J, leaving 4 bases between them.

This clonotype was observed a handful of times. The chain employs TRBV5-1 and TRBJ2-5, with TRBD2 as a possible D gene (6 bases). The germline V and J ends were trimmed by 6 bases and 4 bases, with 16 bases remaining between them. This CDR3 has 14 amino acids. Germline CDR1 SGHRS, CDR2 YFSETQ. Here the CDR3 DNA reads TGCGCCAGCAATACGGGCGCCGGGGGAGAGACCCAGTACTTC. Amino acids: CASNTGAGGETQYF.

The CDR3 sequence is CASRSGLAGGNEQFF. The CDR3 nucleotides are TGTGCCAGCAGATCGGGACTAGCGGGAGGCAATGAGCAGTTCTTC. The chain joins TRBV6-1 to TRBJ2-1; TRBD2 matches at 15 bases. This CDR3 contains 15 residues. Per germline, CDR1 MNHNS and CDR2 SASEGT. V was clipped by 6 bases and J by 6 bases; unmatched bases: 3.

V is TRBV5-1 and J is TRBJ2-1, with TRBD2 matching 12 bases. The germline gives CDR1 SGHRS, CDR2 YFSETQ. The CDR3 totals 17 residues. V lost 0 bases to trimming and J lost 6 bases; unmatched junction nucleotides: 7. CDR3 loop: CASSLVPSGRARNEQFF. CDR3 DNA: TGCGCCAGCAGCTTGGTCCCTAGCGGGAGGGCCCGCAATGAGCAGTTCTTC.

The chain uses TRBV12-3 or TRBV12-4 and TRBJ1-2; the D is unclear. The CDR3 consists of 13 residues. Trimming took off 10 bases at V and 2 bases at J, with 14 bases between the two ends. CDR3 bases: TGTGCCACATACACCTTCTCGAACTATGGCTACACCTTC. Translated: CATYTFSNYGYTF.

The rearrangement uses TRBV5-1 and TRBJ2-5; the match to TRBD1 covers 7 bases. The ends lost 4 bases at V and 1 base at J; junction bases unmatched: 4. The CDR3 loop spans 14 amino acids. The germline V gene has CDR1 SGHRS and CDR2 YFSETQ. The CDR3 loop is CASSTGQSQETQYF. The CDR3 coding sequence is TGCGCCAGCAGCACGGGACAGTCCCAAGAGACCCAGTACTTC.

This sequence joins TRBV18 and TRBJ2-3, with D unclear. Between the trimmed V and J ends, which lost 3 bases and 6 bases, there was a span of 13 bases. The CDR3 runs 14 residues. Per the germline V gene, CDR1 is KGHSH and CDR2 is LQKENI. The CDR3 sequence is CASSPLSRSDTQYF. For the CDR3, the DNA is TGTGCCAGCTCACCTCTCTCCCGGTCGGATACGCAGTATTTT.

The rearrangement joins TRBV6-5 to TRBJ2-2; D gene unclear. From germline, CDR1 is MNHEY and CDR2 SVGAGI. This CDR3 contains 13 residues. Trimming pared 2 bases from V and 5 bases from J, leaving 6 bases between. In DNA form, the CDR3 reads TGTGCCAGCAGTTACATTTGGACCGGGGAGCTGTTTTTT. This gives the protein CASSYIWTGELFF.

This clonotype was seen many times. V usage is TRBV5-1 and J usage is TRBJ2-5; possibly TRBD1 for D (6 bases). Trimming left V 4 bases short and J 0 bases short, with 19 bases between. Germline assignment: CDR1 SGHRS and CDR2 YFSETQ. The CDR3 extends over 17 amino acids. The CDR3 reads CASSTEQGWADQETQYF. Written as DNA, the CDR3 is TGCGCCAGCAGCACAGAACAGGGCTGGGCAGACCAAGAGACCCAGTACTTC.

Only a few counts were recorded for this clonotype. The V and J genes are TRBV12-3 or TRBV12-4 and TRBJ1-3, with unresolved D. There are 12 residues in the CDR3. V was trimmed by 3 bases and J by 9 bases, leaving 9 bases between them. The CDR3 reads CASSLIRSTIYF. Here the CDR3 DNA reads TGTGCCAGCAGTTTGATACGAAGCACCATATATTTT.

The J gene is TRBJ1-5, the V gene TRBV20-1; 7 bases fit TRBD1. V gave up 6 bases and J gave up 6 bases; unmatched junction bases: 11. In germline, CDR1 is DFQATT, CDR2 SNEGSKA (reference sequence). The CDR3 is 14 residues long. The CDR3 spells CSASSTGMGQPQHF. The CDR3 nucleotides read TGCAGTGCCTCCTCGACAGGGATGGGTCAGCCCCAGCATTTT.

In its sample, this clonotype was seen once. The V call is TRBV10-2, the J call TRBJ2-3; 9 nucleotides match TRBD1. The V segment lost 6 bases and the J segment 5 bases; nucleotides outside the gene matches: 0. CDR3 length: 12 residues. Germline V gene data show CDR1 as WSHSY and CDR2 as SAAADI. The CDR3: CASRDRGDTQYF. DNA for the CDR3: TGCGCCAGCAGGGACAGGGGAGATACGCAGTATTTT.

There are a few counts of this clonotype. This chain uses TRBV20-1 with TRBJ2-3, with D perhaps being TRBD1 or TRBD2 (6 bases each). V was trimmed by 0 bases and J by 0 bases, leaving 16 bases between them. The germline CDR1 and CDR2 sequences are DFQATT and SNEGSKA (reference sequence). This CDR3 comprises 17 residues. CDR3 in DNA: TGCAGTGCTAGAGACCCCGTAGGGGGGCGAAGCACAGATACGCAGTATTTT. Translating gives CSARDPVGGRSTDTQYF.

CDR3 nucleotides: TGCGCCAGCAGCCACGCCAGGGGGCCCAAAAACATTCAGTACTTC. Translated, it gives CASSHARGPKNIQYF. V and J are TRBV4-3 and TRBJ2-4; 8 bases align to TRBD1. V was clipped by 3 bases and J by 2 bases; unmatched bases: 3. This CDR3 spans 15 amino acids. Per the germline V gene, CDR1 is LGHNA and CDR2 is YSLEER.

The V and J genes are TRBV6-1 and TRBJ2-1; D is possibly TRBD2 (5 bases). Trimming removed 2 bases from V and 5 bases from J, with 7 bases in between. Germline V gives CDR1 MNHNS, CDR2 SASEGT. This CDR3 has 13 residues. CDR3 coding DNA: TGTGCCAGCAGTGAAAGGAGGAACAATGAGCAGTTCTTC. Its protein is CASSERRNNEQFF.

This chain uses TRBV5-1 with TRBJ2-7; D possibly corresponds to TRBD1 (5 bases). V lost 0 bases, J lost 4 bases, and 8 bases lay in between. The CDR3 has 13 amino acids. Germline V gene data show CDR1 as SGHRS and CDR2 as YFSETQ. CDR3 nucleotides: TGCGCCAGCAGCTTGGAAGGACAATACGAGCAGTACTTC. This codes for CASSLEGQYEQYF.

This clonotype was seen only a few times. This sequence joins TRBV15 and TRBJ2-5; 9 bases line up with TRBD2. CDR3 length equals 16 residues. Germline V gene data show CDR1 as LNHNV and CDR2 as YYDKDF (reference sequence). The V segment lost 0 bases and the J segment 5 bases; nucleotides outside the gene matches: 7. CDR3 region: CATSRDLAGGRETQYF. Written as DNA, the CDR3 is TGTGCCACCAGCAGAGATTTGGCGGGGGGGCGGGAGACCCAGTACTTC.

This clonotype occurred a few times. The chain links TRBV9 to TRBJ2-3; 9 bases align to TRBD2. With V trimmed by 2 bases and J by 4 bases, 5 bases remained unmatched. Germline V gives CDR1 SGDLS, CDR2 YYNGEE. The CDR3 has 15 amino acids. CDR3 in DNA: TGTGCCAGCAGCGTCGAAGCGGGAGGTGCAGATACGCAGTATTTT. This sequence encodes CASSVEAGGADTQYF.

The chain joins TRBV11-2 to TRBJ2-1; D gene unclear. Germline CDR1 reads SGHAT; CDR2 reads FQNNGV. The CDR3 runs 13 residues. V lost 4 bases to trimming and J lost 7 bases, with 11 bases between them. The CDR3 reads CASSSNSQNEQFF. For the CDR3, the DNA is TGTGCCAGCAGCTCGAACTCGCAAAATGAGCAGTTCTTC. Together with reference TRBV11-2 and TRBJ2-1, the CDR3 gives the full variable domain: EAGVAQSPRYKIIEKRQSVAFWCNPISGHATLYWYQQILGQGPKLLIQFQNNGVVDDSQLPKDRFSAERLKGVDSTLKIQPAKLEDSAVYLCASSSNSQNEQFFGPGTRLTVL.

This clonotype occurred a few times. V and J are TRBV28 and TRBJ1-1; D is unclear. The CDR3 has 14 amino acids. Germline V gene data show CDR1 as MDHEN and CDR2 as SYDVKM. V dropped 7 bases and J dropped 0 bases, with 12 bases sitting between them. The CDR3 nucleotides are TGTGCCAGCATGCCCGGGAACATGAACACTGAAGCTTTCTTT. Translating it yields CASMPGNMNTEAFF.

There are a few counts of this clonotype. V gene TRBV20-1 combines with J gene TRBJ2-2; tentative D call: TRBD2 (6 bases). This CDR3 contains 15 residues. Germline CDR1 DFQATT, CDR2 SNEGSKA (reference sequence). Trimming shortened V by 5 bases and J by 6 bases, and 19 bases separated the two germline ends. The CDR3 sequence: CSASTQSIAAGELFF. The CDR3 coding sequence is TGCAGTGCTTCAACGCAGAGTATAGCGGCCGGGGAGCTGTTTTTT.

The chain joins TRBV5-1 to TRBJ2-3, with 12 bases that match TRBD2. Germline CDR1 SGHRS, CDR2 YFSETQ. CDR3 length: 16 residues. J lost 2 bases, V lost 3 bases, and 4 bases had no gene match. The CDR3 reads CASSSRLAGATDTQYF. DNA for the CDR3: TGCGCCAGCAGCTCGCGACTAGCGGGGGCCACAGATACGCAGTATTTT.

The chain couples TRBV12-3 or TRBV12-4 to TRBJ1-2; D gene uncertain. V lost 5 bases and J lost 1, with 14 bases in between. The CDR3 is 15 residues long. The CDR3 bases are TGTGCCAGCAGTCATGACACGATTATTAACTATGGCTACACCTTC. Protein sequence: CASSHDTIINYGYTF.

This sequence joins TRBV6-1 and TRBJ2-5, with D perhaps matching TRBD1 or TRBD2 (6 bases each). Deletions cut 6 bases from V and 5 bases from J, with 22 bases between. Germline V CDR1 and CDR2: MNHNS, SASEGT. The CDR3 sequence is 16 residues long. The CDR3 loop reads CASSRGRAQGGETQYF. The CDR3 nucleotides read TGTGCCAGCAGCAGGGGCAGGGCCCAGGGAGGCGAGACCCAGTACTTC.